This is a list of T cell receptor beta chains from one sample in a study of CD8+CD57+ T cells in acquired aplastic anemia. From the reads, TCRdb called clonotypes with MiXCR, one entry per CDR3 protein. This table holds about 160,000 distinct CDR3 sequences, less than 60% found once. Sequenced input: sorted CD4+, CD8+, or CD8+CD57+ T cells (not recorded which) from PBMCs. The receptors were gathered from a human donor with aplastic anemia. Each CDR3 is given with its conserved first and last residue. The D gene is left open where the match is weak. Rows give clone size only sometimes, using once, few, many, or a class for an expanded clone.

clone_size: -; j_call: TRBJ2-7; v_call: TRBV7-3; d_call: TRBD2; cdr3_nt: TGTGCCAGCAGCTCAATAGCGGGAGTCCCTAGCTACGACGAGCAGTACTTC; cdr3_aa: CASSSIAGVPSYDEQYF
clone_size: many; j_call: TRBJ1-3; v_call: TRBV9; d_call: TRBD1; cdr3_nt: TGTGCCAGCAGCGAAGACAGGGGGCTTGGAAACACCATATATTTT; cdr3_aa: CASSEDRGLGNTIYF
clone_size: -; j_call: TRBJ1-5; v_call: TRBV18; d_call: -; cdr3_nt: TGTGCCAGCTCACGTGGCGCCAATCAGCCCCAGCATTTT; cdr3_aa: CASSRGANQPQHF
clone_size: few; j_call: TRBJ2-5; v_call: TRBV29-1; d_call: -; cdr3_nt: TGCAGCGTTGGCGACTTCCAAGAGACCCAGTACTTC; cdr3_aa: CSVGDFQETQYF
clone_size: -; j_call: TRBJ2-1; v_call: TRBV19; d_call: -; cdr3_nt: TGTGCCACACCCCGGACTCGGGGCAATGAGCAGTTCTTC; cdr3_aa: CATPRTRGNEQFF
clone_size: -; j_call: TRBJ2-7; v_call: TRBV10-3; d_call: -; cdr3_nt: TGCGCCACCCAAACCCAGGGGAGATACGAGCAGTACTTC; cdr3_aa: CATQTQGRYEQYF
clone_size: once; j_call: TRBJ2-3; v_call: TRBV5-6; d_call: TRBD2; cdr3_nt: TGTGCCAGCAGCTTGAGGACCCTAGCGGGAGTAAGAGATACGCAGTATTTT; cdr3_aa: CASSLRTLAGVRDTQYF
clone_size: -; j_call: TRBJ1-4; v_call: TRBV10-3; d_call: -; cdr3_nt: TGTGCCACCCGAGGGGAGGTAGGAGAAAAACTGTTTTTT; cdr3_aa: CATRGEVGEKLFF
clone_size: many; j_call: TRBJ2-7; v_call: TRBV6-1; d_call: TRBD2; cdr3_nt: TGTGCCAGCAGTCCTCTAGCGGGCCTAGGCTACGAGCAGTACTTC; cdr3_aa: CASSPLAGLGYEQYF
clone_size: -; j_call: TRBJ2-7; v_call: TRBV20-1; d_call: -; cdr3_nt: TGCAGTGCTAGATCCCACCAGGGTGCCTTATACGAGCAGTACTTC; cdr3_aa: CSARSHQGALYEQYF
clone_size: many; j_call: TRBJ2-1; v_call: TRBV25-1; d_call: TRBD1; cdr3_nt: TGTGCCAGCAGTGACCCGACAGGGACGAGTGAGCAGTTCTTC; cdr3_aa: CASSDPTGTSEQFF
clone_size: many; j_call: TRBJ2-7; v_call: TRBV6-5; d_call: TRBD2; cdr3_nt: TGTGCCAGCAGGCCCAGCGGGGTTCTATTCTACGAGCAGTACTTC; cdr3_aa: CASRPSGVLFYEQYF
clone_size: few; j_call: TRBJ1-1; v_call: TRBV7-9; d_call: -; cdr3_nt: TGTGCCAGCAGCTTAGCGCGATGGAGGGACACTGAAGCTTTCTTT; cdr3_aa: CASSLARWRDTEAFF
clone_size: many; j_call: TRBJ2-3; v_call: TRBV19; d_call: -; cdr3_nt: TGTGCCAGTCGGACGCCTAGCACAGATACGCAGTATTTT; cdr3_aa: CASRTPSTDTQYF
clone_size: -; j_call: TRBJ2-7; v_call: TRBV10-3; d_call: -; cdr3_nt: TGTGCCAGCAGCTTCCCAAGGGGCCGTTTAAACTTC; cdr3_aa: CASSFPRGRLNF
clone_size: -; j_call: TRBJ1-5; v_call: TRBV2; d_call: -; cdr3_nt: TGTGCCAGCAGGTGGGGGTGGGATCAGCCCCAGCATTTT; cdr3_aa: CASRWGWDQPQHF
clone_size: -; j_call: TRBJ1-1; v_call: TRBV29-1; d_call: -; cdr3_nt: TGCAGCGGCGGACGGTTGAACACTGAAGCTTTCTTT; cdr3_aa: CSGGRLNTEAFF
clone_size: -; j_call: TRBJ1-1; v_call: TRBV15; d_call: TRBD1; cdr3_nt: TGTGCCACCAGCAGGGAGGGACAGGGGGACACTGAAGCTTTCTTT; cdr3_aa: CATSREGQGDTEAFF
clone_size: -; j_call: TRBJ1-1; v_call: TRBV15; d_call: TRBD1; cdr3_nt: TGTACCACCAGCAGGGGGGGCAGGGCTACCACTGAAGCTTTCTTT; cdr3_aa: CTTSRGGRATTEAFF
clone_size: -; j_call: TRBJ1-6; v_call: TRBV20-1; d_call: -; cdr3_nt: TGCAGTGCTAGAGATAATAGGCAGGGAGGCTCACCCCTCCACTTT; cdr3_aa: CSARDNRQGGSPLHF
clone_size: -; j_call: TRBJ1-5; v_call: TRBV2; d_call: TRBD1; cdr3_nt: TGTGCCAGCAGGTCGACAGGGGGTGACAATCAGCCCCAGCATTTT; cdr3_aa: CASRSTGGDNQPQHF
clone_size: -; j_call: TRBJ2-7; v_call: TRBV12-3/TRBV12-4; d_call: -; cdr3_nt: TGTGCCAGTAGTTTTAGCTTGGGGGAGAAGCAGTACTTC; cdr3_aa: CASSFSLGEKQYF
clone_size: many; j_call: TRBJ2-7; v_call: TRBV7-2; d_call: -; cdr3_nt: TGTGCCAGCCGGCGGGTGGGGCAGTCGTACGAGCAGTACTTC; cdr3_aa: CASRRVGQSYEQYF
clone_size: many; j_call: TRBJ2-7; v_call: TRBV20-1; d_call: TRBD1; cdr3_nt: TGCAGTGCTAGACCTCGGACAGGGGCTCCCCGGGAGCAGTACTTC; cdr3_aa: CSARPRTGAPREQYF
clone_size: -; j_call: TRBJ2-7; v_call: TRBV29-1; d_call: -; cdr3_nt: TGCAGCGTTGAATGGGACGGAACCTACGAGCAGTACTTC; cdr3_aa: CSVEWDGTYEQYF
clone_size: many; j_call: TRBJ2-6; v_call: TRBV29-1; d_call: TRBD2; cdr3_nt: TGCAGCGTGTTACCGAAGGGAGGGGTGAGGAACTCTGGGGCCAACGTCCTGACTTTC; cdr3_aa: CSVLPKGGVRNSGANVLTF
clone_size: -; j_call: TRBJ2-7; v_call: TRBV20-1; d_call: TRBD2; cdr3_nt: TGCAGTGCCGAGCGGGGGGGCGTCTCCGAGCAGTACTTC; cdr3_aa: CSAERGGVSEQYF
clone_size: -; j_call: TRBJ2-1; v_call: TRBV29-1; d_call: TRBD1; cdr3_nt: TGCAGCGTTGCCAATGGGACAGGGGCCTACAATGAGCAGTTCTTC; cdr3_aa: CSVANGTGAYNEQFF
clone_size: many; j_call: TRBJ2-1; v_call: TRBV9; d_call: TRBD2; cdr3_nt: TGTGCCAGCAGCGTAGAAGTGTGGGAGGGTAATGAGCAGTTCTTC; cdr3_aa: CASSVEVWEGNEQFF
clone_size: -; j_call: TRBJ1-3; v_call: TRBV15; d_call: -; cdr3_nt: TGTGCCACCAGCAGAGATCGGGGGCGCGGAAACACCATATATTTT; cdr3_aa: CATSRDRGRGNTIYF
clone_size: many; j_call: TRBJ1-2; v_call: TRBV20-1; d_call: -; cdr3_nt: TGCAGTGCTAGCCCCGAGCCCTATGGCTACACCTTC; cdr3_aa: CSASPEPYGYTF
clone_size: -; j_call: TRBJ2-3; v_call: TRBV30; d_call: -; cdr3_nt: TGTGCCTGGAGGGATAACAGGGCTGGGGATACGCAGTATTTT; cdr3_aa: CAWRDNRAGDTQYF
clone_size: many; j_call: TRBJ2-5; v_call: TRBV28; d_call: -; cdr3_nt: TGTGCCAGCAGCTACCGACGGGAGACCCAGTACTTC; cdr3_aa: CASSYRRETQYF
clone_size: -; j_call: TRBJ2-5; v_call: TRBV20-1; d_call: -; cdr3_nt: TGCAGTGCCGGCGGACAGCAAGAGACCCAGTACTTC; cdr3_aa: CSAGGQQETQYF
clone_size: few; j_call: TRBJ1-5; v_call: TRBV27; d_call: -; cdr3_nt: TGTGCCAGCAGTTTATGGAAGGGGGGGGCTGGGGTTAATCAGCCCCAGCATTTT; cdr3_aa: CASSLWKGGAGVNQPQHF
clone_size: -; j_call: TRBJ2-5; v_call: TRBV11-2; d_call: -; cdr3_nt: TGTGCCAGCAGCTTAGAAGCGGCCCACCAAGAGACCCAGTACTTC; cdr3_aa: CASSLEAAHQETQYF
clone_size: many; j_call: TRBJ2-7; v_call: TRBV2; d_call: TRBD1; cdr3_nt: TGTGCCAGCACCTTTACGACAGGGGCCCACTACGAGCAGTACTTC; cdr3_aa: CASTFTTGAHYEQYF
clone_size: -; j_call: TRBJ1-5; v_call: TRBV27; d_call: -; cdr3_nt: TGTGCCAGCAGTTTACAGACCAATCAGCCCCAGCATTTT; cdr3_aa: CASSLQTNQPQHF
clone_size: many; j_call: TRBJ2-3; v_call: TRBV7-3; d_call: -; cdr3_nt: TGTGCCAGCAGACCGGCAGGGGGCACAGATACGCAGTATTTT; cdr3_aa: CASRPAGGTDTQYF
clone_size: -; j_call: TRBJ2-7; v_call: TRBV20-1; d_call: -; cdr3_nt: TGCAGTGCTAGTCCCCCCAGATACTACGAGCAGTACTTC; cdr3_aa: CSASPPRYYEQYF
clone_size: many; j_call: TRBJ2-1; v_call: TRBV6-5; d_call: -; cdr3_nt: TGTGCCAGCAGTTACGGCGGGTCCTACAATGAGCAGTTCTTC; cdr3_aa: CASSYGGSYNEQFF